These 21 T cell receptor beta chains were sequenced from one sample in a study of shared clonotypes between healthy human individuals. Repertoires were generated with immunoSEQ multiplex PCR, while TCRdb's copy carries only in-frame clones and drops some. The table includes approximately 2.4 million clones, approximately 94% detected once. Sequencing was done on a sample of naive CD4+ T cells sorted from blood. Specified subset: CD45RA+ positively selected. The origin of the receptors is a man aged 18-30 years in good health.

The J gene is TRBJ2-7, the V gene TRBV7-9; tentatively, D is TRBD1 or TRBD2 (5 bases each). CDR3 length: 14 residues. Trimming shortened V by 7 bases and J by 2 bases, and 15 bases separated the two germline ends. The V gene's germline CDR1 is SEHNR and CDR2 FQNEAQ (reference sequence). The CDR3 nucleotides are TGTGCCAGCACCCCTCTCGGGGCCCCCTACGAGCAGTACTTC. Amino acids: CASTPLGAPYEQYF.

This chain connects TRBV6-1 to TRBJ2-2, with TRBD2 as a possible D gene (6 bases). From germline, CDR1 is MNHNS and CDR2 SASEGT. V dropped 6 bases and J dropped 4 bases, with 15 bases sitting between them. CDR3 length: 15 amino acids. CDR3 nucleotide sequence: TGTGCCAGCAGGACTTTGGGACTGACCACCGGGGAGCTGTTTTTT. Encoded protein: CASRTLGLTTGELFF.

The rearrangement uses TRBV30 and TRBJ1-6; D gene ambiguous. The CDR3 totals 13 residues. The V gene's germline CDR1 is GTSNPN and CDR2 SVGIG (reference sequence). The germline V and J ends were trimmed by 3 bases and 3 bases, with 6 bases remaining between them. CDR3 region: CAWRNGYNSPLHF. The CDR3 bases are TGTGCCTGGAGGAACGGCTATAATTCACCCCTCCACTTT.

The gene calls are TRBV27 and TRBJ1-5, with 9 positions matching TRBD1. V lost 7 bases, J lost 7 bases, and 8 bases stayed unmatched. The germline V gene has CDR1 MNHEY and CDR2 SMNVEV (reference sequence). The CDR3 runs to 14 residues. CDR3: CASTGQGSGQPQHF. The CDR3 DNA reads as TGTGCCAGCACCGGACAGGGGAGCGGGCAGCCCCAGCATTTT.

Details on this clone: Other DNA sequences in the same sample also yield this CDR3. CDR3 amino acids: CAISESGISYEQYF. CDR3 nucleotide sequence: TGTGCCATCAGTGAGTCAGGGATCTCCTACGAGCAGTACTTC. The rearrangement joins TRBV10-3 to TRBJ2-7; D unclear. The germline V gene encodes CDR1 ENHRY and CDR2 SYGVKD. The CDR3 has 14 residues. The V gene lost 0 bases and the J gene lost 0 bases, with 6 bases spanning the gap.

The chain employs TRBV5-6 and TRBJ2-1, with TRBD2 matching 12 bases. The trim removed 2 bases at V and 0 bases at J, leaving 6 bases unmatched. The germline CDR1 and CDR2 sequences are SGHDT and YYEEEE. This CDR3 spans 18 amino acids. The CDR3 DNA sequence: TGTGCCAGCAGCTTAGTCCGACTAGCGGGAGTCTCCTACAATGAGCAGTTCTTC. It is translated as CASSLVRLAGVSYNEQFF.

This rearrangement joins TRBV6-1 to TRBJ2-5; 8 bases agree with TRBD1. This CDR3 spans 14 amino acids. Germline V gene sequence: CDR1 MNHNS, CDR2 SASEGT. V trimming: 7 bases; J trimming: 5 bases; junction bases outside the gene matches: 9. In DNA, the CDR3 is TGTGCCAGCACTTTGGACAGGGCTGGCGAGACCCAGTACTTC. This encodes CASTLDRAGETQYF.

The chain couples TRBV6-5 to TRBJ1-2; no firm D call. Germline CDR1 reads MNHEY; CDR2 reads SVGAGI. The CDR3 length is 15 residues. The ends were cut back, 0 bases at V and 3 bases at J, with 11 bases in the middle. The CDR3 bases are TGTGCCAGCAGTTACTCGATCCACACCTACTATGGCTACACCTTC. Translated: CASSYSIHTYYGYTF.

This chain joins TRBV6-1 and TRBJ2-5, with TRBD2 matching over 11 bases. The length of the CDR3 is 14 residues. The germline CDR1 and CDR2 sequences are MNHNS and SASEGT. V lost 7 bases, J lost 1 base, and 2 bases stayed unmatched. The CDR3 bases are TGTGCCAGCACTAGCGGGAGGACCCAAGAGACCCAGTACTTC. This sequence encodes CASTSGRTQETQYF.

CDR3 region: CASSPDRINQPQHF. The CDR3 DNA is TGTGCCAGCAGTCCCGACAGAATAAATCAGCCCCAGCATTTT. V gene TRBV28 combines with J gene TRBJ1-5, with D maybe TRBD1 (5 bases). CDR1 is MDHEN, CDR2 SYDVKM, per germline. This CDR3 is 14 amino acids long. V dropped 5 bases and J dropped 4 bases, with 12 bases sitting between them.

The V gene is TRBV19, the J gene TRBJ2-5; possible D gene TRBD2, 5 bases. Germline lookup yields CDR1 LNHDA and CDR2 SQIVND (reference sequence). This CDR3 region has 15 residues. Trimming removed 3 bases from V and 4 bases from J, with 15 bases in between. CDR3 coding DNA: TGTGCCAGTAGTATGTTCGTGGACTCCCCAGAGACCCAGTACTTC. Translation: CASSMFVDSPETQYF.

V usage is TRBV6-1 and J usage is TRBJ1-1, with a possible D match to TRBD1 (6 bases). This CDR3 comprises 13 residues. V was cut by 5 bases and J by 5 bases, with 12 bases left in between. From germline, CDR1 is MNHNS and CDR2 SASEGT. For the CDR3, the DNA is TGTGCCAGCAGTCGGGGGGCGGGAACTGAAGCTTTCTTT. Encoded protein: CASSRGAGTEAFF.

This chain joins TRBV10-1 and TRBJ1-1, with D uncertain. Trimming removed 2 bases from V and 2 bases from J, with 6 bases in between. This CDR3 has 13 amino acids. Germline CDR1 reads WNHNN; CDR2 reads SYGVQD (reference sequence). CDR3 protein: CASSEQQNTEAFF. The CDR3 DNA follows: TGCGCCAGCAGTGAGCAACAAAACACTGAAGCTTTCTTT.

The chain joins TRBV2 to TRBJ2-2; weak D call: TRBD1 (6 bases). CDR1 is SNHLY and CDR2 is FYNNEI in the germline V gene. Trimming took 6 bases from V and 2 from J, leaving 13 bases between them. This CDR3 has 15 residues. CDR3 region: CASRATGQNTGELFF. In DNA, the CDR3 is TGTGCCAGCAGAGCGACGGGACAAAACACCGGGGAGCTGTTTTTT.

The V call is TRBV12-2, the J call TRBJ1-5. TRBV12-2 is assigned pseudogene status. The CDR3 is 17 residues long. The CDR3: CASRLASPPYSNQPQHF. CDR3 nucleotide sequence: TGTGCAAGTCGCTTAGCCTCCCCCCCGTATAGCAATCAGCCCCAGCATTTT.

The chain combines TRBV30 with TRBJ2-7, with a possible D match to TRBD1 (6 bases). Germline V gives CDR1 GTSNPN, CDR2 SVGIG (reference sequence). Trimming took off 4 bases at V and 5 bases at J, with 18 bases between the two ends. This CDR3 comprises 14 residues. CDR3: CAWTGVLPNDEQYF. In DNA, the CDR3 is TGTGCCTGGACAGGGGTATTGCCTAATGACGAGCAGTACTTC.

The DNA for the CDR3 is TGTGCCAGCAGCACCCAGCGGGAGGGTCGCACCGGGGAGCTGTTTTTT. Protein sequence: CASSTQREGRTGELFF. The rearrangement uses TRBV11-3 and TRBJ2-2; 10 bases are shared with TRBD2. The CDR3 sequence is 16 residues long. Germline CDR1 is SGHNT and CDR2 is YENEEA. V trimming: 5 bases; J trimming: 4 bases; junction bases outside the gene matches: 7.

This sequence joins TRBV30 and TRBJ1-3; 7 nucleotides line up with TRBD1. V lost 8 bases to trimming and J lost 4 bases; unmatched junction nucleotides: 5. The CDR3 is made up of 12 amino acids. The germline gives CDR1 GTSNPN, CDR2 SVGIG (reference sequence). CDR3 bases: TGTGCCCGTCAGGGGGGAGGAAACACCATATATTTT. Translated: CARQGGGNTIYF.

The chain has TRBV4-3 and TRBJ2-3, with TRBD2 identical over 7 bases. After removal of 0 bases from V and 3 bases from J, the junction contained 6 bases not matched to a gene. CDR3 length equals 16 residues. Germline values: CDR1 LGHNA, CDR2 YSLEER. CDR3 loop: CASSQDMWEGTDTQYF. CDR3 in DNA: TGCGCCAGCAGCCAAGATATGTGGGAGGGTACAGATACGCAGTATTTT.

The chain carries TRBV11-2 and TRBJ2-7; unclear D gene. The CDR3 sequence is 13 residues long. The ends were cut back, 5 bases at V and 1 base at J, with 9 bases in the middle. Germline CDR1 reads SGHAT; CDR2 reads FQNNGV. CDR3 nucleotide sequence: TGTGCCAGCAGCCCTCGCCAATCCTACGAGCAGTACTTC. Amino acids: CASSPRQSYEQYF.

This rearrangement joins TRBV7-9 to TRBJ1-5; D might be TRBD1 (6 bases). Germline CDR1 reads SEHNR; CDR2 reads FQNEAQ (reference sequence). CDR3 length: 14 amino acids. Trimming shortened V by 5 bases and J by 6 bases, and 14 bases separated the two germline ends. The CDR3 loop reads CASSPQGDSQPQHF. The CDR3 region has the DNA TGTGCCAGCAGCCCACAGGGAGATAGTCAGCCCCAGCATTTT.